This passage covers 31 T cell receptor beta chains from one sample sequenced in a study of T cell responses to AZD1222 COVID-19 vaccine (dated by TCRdb to the early 2020s). The protocol used for the library was the immunoSEQ multiplex PCR assay. TCRdb took this table from immuneACCESS and kept in-frame rearrangements with V and J called. Such tables lack part of the clones; where checked against another copy, unresolved V genes explain under half of the gap, and the rest is unexplained. The sample includes about 160,000 clones, with roughly 90% observed a single time. The biggest ten clones account for less than 6.5% of the sample. In light of the paper, this sample's time point label describes: baseline before first vaccination. Sequencing used peripheral blood, obtained on day 0 of AZD1222 vaccination. The receptors stem from an adult in good health.

There are many counts of this clone. CDR3 amino acids: CASSEEGRREQYF. Written as DNA, the CDR3 is TGTGCCAGCAGTGAAGAGGGCAGACGAGAGCAGTACTTC. V is TRBV6-1 and J is TRBJ2-7; the D is unclear. The CDR3 extends over 13 amino acids. V was pared by 1 base and J by 7 bases, with 11 bases between. The germline CDR1 and CDR2 sequences are MNHNS and SASEGT.

The rearrangement joins TRBV7-8 to TRBJ2-7; a weak D match, TRBD1 (6 bases). The V end lost 6 bases, the J end lost 0 bases, and 9 bases lay between the germline ends. Germline CDR1 is SGHVS and CDR2 is FQNEAQ. The CDR3 covers 13 residues. Written as DNA, the CDR3 is TGTGCCAGCAGAGGGGACACCTCCTACGAGCAGTACTTC. Translated: CASRGDTSYEQYF. The full variable domain, completed using reference TRBV7-8 and TRBJ2-7, is GAGVSQSPRYKVAKRGQDVALRCDPISGHVSLFWYQQALGQGPEFLTYFQNEAQLDKSGLPSDRFFAERPEGSVSTLKIQRTQQEDSAVYLCASRGDTSYEQYFGPGTRLTVT.

The chain combines TRBV6-6 with TRBJ2-1; D is possibly TRBD2 (5 bases). Germline V gene sequence: CDR1 MNHNY, CDR2 SVGAGI (reference sequence). Trimming removed 7 bases at V and 9 bases at J, with 13 bases between. The CDR3 extends over 12 amino acids. The CDR3 sequence: CASNERGAEQFF. CDR3 bases: TGTGCCAGCAATGAACGGGGAGCTGAGCAGTTCTTC.

The chain has TRBV30 and TRBJ1-2, with no clear D. V was trimmed by 3 bases and J by 2 bases, leaving 4 bases between them. The CDR3 has 11 amino acids. The germline gives CDR1 GTSNPN, CDR2 SVGIG (reference sequence). The CDR3 is CAWSENYGYTF. For the CDR3, the DNA is TGTGCCTGGAGCGAGAACTATGGCTACACCTTC.

The chain recombines TRBV9 with TRBJ1-1, with D maybe TRBD1 (6 bases). The CDR3 contains 13 residues. Germline CDR1 SGDLS, CDR2 YYNGEE. The ends were cut back, 4 bases at V and 8 bases at J, with 15 bases in the middle. CDR3 in DNA: TGTGCCAGCAGCCCCCGACAGGCTTCCGAAGCTTTCTTT. Amino acids: CASSPRQASEAFF.

This clone was observed a handful of times. The gene calls are TRBV5-4 and TRBJ2-2, with D perhaps matching TRBD1 (5 bases). V dropped 0 bases and J dropped 0 bases, with 6 bases sitting between them. CDR1 is SGHNT and CDR2 is YYREEE in the germline V gene (reference sequence). The CDR3 is 15 residues long. The CDR3 DNA sequence: TGTGCCAGCAGCTTGGGGACATCGAACACCGGGGAGCTGTTTTTT. It codes for CASSLGTSNTGELFF.

This chain links TRBV6-5 with TRBJ1-2; D remains unclear. V shed 2 bases and J shed 4 bases, with 14 bases lying between them. The CDR3 runs 15 residues. Germline V CDR1 and CDR2: MNHEY, SVGAGI. The CDR3 here is CASSYRDAGGYGYTF. The DNA for the CDR3 is TGTGCCAGCAGTTACCGTGACGCGGGCGGCTATGGCTACACCTTC.

The chain recombines TRBV29-1 with TRBJ2-1; 9 nucleotides line up with TRBD2. Germline V gene data show CDR1 as SQVTM and CDR2 as ANQGSEA. The CDR3 is 19 residues long. With 2 bases clipped from V and 5 bases from J, the junction kept 19 bases outside the gene matches. This CDR3 is CSVEKMRSSGGVNDNEQFF. The CDR3 coding sequence is TGCAGCGTTGAAAAAATGAGAAGTAGCGGGGGTGTCAACGACAATGAGCAGTTCTTC.

This clone was detected once. The CDR3 DNA sequence: TGTGCCTGGAGTGTACGAGGACAGGGCCCCAAGAGCAATCAGCCCCAGCATTTT. Translating gives CAWSVRGQGPKSNQPQHF. This chain joins TRBV30 and TRBJ1-5; 8 nucleotides agree with TRBD1. The CDR3 spans 18 residues. CDR1 and CDR2 (germline): GTSNPN, SVGIG (reference sequence). Trimming at V came to 0 bases and at J to 1 base, leaving 11 bases not matched to a gene.

The V and J genes are TRBV7-9 and TRBJ1-5; D possibly corresponds to TRBD1 (5 bases). Trimming removed 1 base from V and 2 bases from J, with 9 bases in between. This CDR3 contains 15 residues. In germline, CDR1 is SEHNR, CDR2 FQNEAQ (reference sequence). The CDR3: CASSLEGWGNQPQHF. In DNA, the CDR3 is TGTGCCAGCAGCTTAGAGGGGTGGGGCAATCAGCCCCAGCATTTT.

The gene calls are TRBV2 and TRBJ1-1; 7 bases match TRBD1. From germline, CDR1 is SNHLY and CDR2 FYNNEI. The CDR3 contains 14 residues. V was clipped by 5 bases and J by 2 bases; unmatched bases: 5. The CDR3 coding sequence is TGTGCCAGCAGTTTCCGACAGGGAAACACTGAAGCTTTCTTT. It yields the protein CASSFRQGNTEAFF.

This clone was seen a handful of times. V is TRBV7-3 and J is TRBJ2-1; 11 bases are shared with TRBD2. The CDR3 length is 15 residues. With 2 bases clipped from V and 7 bases from J, the junction kept 4 bases outside the gene matches. CDR1 and CDR2 (germline): SGHTA, FQGTGA. In nucleotides, the CDR3 is TGTGCCAGCAGCTTATGGTCTAGCGGGAGGAATGAGCAGTTCTTC. Protein product: CASSLWSSGRNEQFF.

The chain has TRBV19 and TRBJ2-7; 7 bases are a match to TRBD2. CDR1 and CDR2 from the germline V gene are LNHDA and SQIVND (reference sequence). The CDR3 runs 15 residues. Germline trimming cut 5 bases from V and 3 bases from J; bases unmatched to any gene: 10. CDR3: CASSAREAGRYEQYF. CDR3 DNA: TGTGCCAGTAGTGCCCGGGAGGCTGGACGCTACGAGCAGTACTTC.

The chain is built from TRBV7-2 and TRBJ2-1; D remains unclear. The germline V gene encodes CDR1 SGHTA and CDR2 FQGNSA. V gave up 4 bases and J gave up 4 bases, with 14 bases separating them. This CDR3 has 15 residues. The CDR3 nucleotides read TGTGCCAGCAGCTCTACAGTTGGTGGTTACAATGAGCAGTTCTTC. Protein sequence: CASSSTVGGYNEQFF.

Regarding this clone: Other DNA sequences in the sample encode the same CDR3. The chain couples TRBV4-1 to TRBJ1-6; unclear D gene. Germline V gene data show CDR1 as MGHRA and CDR2 as YSYEKL. Deletions cut 1 base from V and 0 bases from J, with 7 bases between. This CDR3 comprises 16 residues. This CDR3 is CASSQGRSSYNSPLHF. The CDR3 DNA sequence: TGCGCCAGCAGCCAAGGCAGGAGCTCCTATAATTCACCCCTCCACTTT.

The chain recombines TRBV28 with TRBJ1-2, with D unresolved. Trimming cost V 7 bases and J 0 bases, with 15 bases left between them. The CDR3 runs to 15 residues. Looked up from germline, CDR1 is MDHEN and CDR2 is SYDVKM. CDR3 DNA: TGTGCCAGCACCCCCCGTCAGAGAACTAACTATGGCTACACCTTC. This codes for CASTPRQRTNYGYTF.

Here the CDR3 reads CASSKVGTGFQPQHF. The CDR3 DNA reads TGTGCCAGCAGCAAAGTAGGGACAGGGTTTCAGCCCCAGCATTTT. The gene calls are TRBV21-1 and TRBJ1-5; TRBD1 was called by the table and not checked on the DNA. TRBV21-1 is a pseudogene segment. This CDR3 is 15 amino acids long.

The rearrangement uses TRBV12-3 or TRBV12-4 and TRBJ1-4; maybe TRBD1 (5 bases). V was cut by 6 bases and J by 14 bases, with 16 bases left in between. This CDR3 contains 12 residues. The CDR3 nucleotides are TGTGCCAGCAGCTTAACTCGCAACAGGCTGTTTTTT. Its protein is CASSLTRNRLFF.

The chain links TRBV10-3 to TRBJ1-1, with D hard to call. Between the trimmed V and J ends, which lost 3 bases and 4 bases, there was a span of 6 bases. The CDR3 has 12 residues. Per the germline V gene, CDR1 is ENHRY and CDR2 is SYGVKD. Here the CDR3 reads CAISERVTEAFF. DNA of the CDR3: TGTGCCATCAGTGAAAGGGTCACTGAAGCTTTCTTT.

In regard to this clone: One junction end disagrees with the germline gene, perhaps due to a read error. This chain links TRBV29-1 with TRBJ1-1; D is unresolved. The CDR3 totals 11 residues. CDR1 SQVTM and CDR2 ANQGSEA come from the germline V gene. The CDR3 protein is CSVEARTGAFF. The CDR3 coding sequence is TGCAGCGTTGAAGCTAGGACTGGAGCTTTCTTT.

This clone has just one count. The CDR3 DNA reads as TGTGCCAGCAGTTACGAGAGTGGGGCAGATACGCAGTATTTT. Translating gives CASSYESGADTQYF. V usage is TRBV6-2 or TRBV6-3 and J usage is TRBJ2-3; D not certain. Germline values: CDR1 MNHEY, CDR2 SVGEGT. CDR3 length: 14 amino acids. V lost 2 bases and J lost 4, with 10 bases in between.

The genes are TRBV24-1 and TRBJ2-5; 8 bases align to TRBD1. Per the germline V gene, CDR1 is KGHDR and CDR2 is SFDVKD. J gave up 1 base and V 0 bases, and 3 bases lay outside the gene matches. The CDR3 is 16 residues long. The CDR3 DNA is TGTGCCACCAGTGATTTGCCAGGGACAGGCCAAGAGACCCAGTACTTC. Its translation: CATSDLPGTGQETQYF.

This chain joins TRBV4-1 and TRBJ1-1; D remains ambiguous. The CDR3 loop spans 13 amino acids. V lost 3 bases to trimming and J lost 0 bases, with 5 bases between them. Germline V gene lookup returns CDR1 MGHRA and CDR2 YSYEKL. As DNA, the CDR3 is TGCGCCAGCAGCCAGTTCTTGAACACTGAAGCTTTCTTT. This translates into CASSQFLNTEAFF.

DNA for the CDR3: TGTGCCAGCAGTGAACGGGGTACAGGGGTAGGCTCTGGCTACACCTTC. It is translated as CASSERGTGVGSGYTF. The chain combines TRBV2 with TRBJ1-2; the match to TRBD1 covers 7 bases. There are 16 residues in the CDR3. CDR1 and CDR2 (germline): SNHLY, FYNNEI. Trimming took 2 bases from V and 7 from J; bases not matched to a gene: 13. Looking up the rest from reference TRBV2 and TRBJ1-2 gives the full variable domain: EPEVTQTPSHQVTQMGQEVILRCVPISNHLYFYWYRQILGQKVEFLVSFYNNEISEKSEIFDDQFSVERPDGSNFTLKIRSTKLEDSAMYFCASSERGTGVGSGYTFGSGTRLTVV.

This sequence joins TRBV9 and TRBJ1-5; no clear D gene. The CDR3 contains 14 residues. The germline V and J ends were trimmed by 0 bases and 6 bases, with 10 bases remaining between them. Looked up from germline, CDR1 is SGDLS and CDR2 is YYNGEE. Written as DNA, the CDR3 is TGTGCCAGCAGCGTAGACCAGATCGGTCAGCCCCAGCATTTT. Its protein is CASSVDQIGQPQHF. Full variable domain (missing parts from reference TRBV9 and TRBJ1-5): DSGVTQTPKHLITATGQRVTLRCSPRSGDLSVYWYQQSLDQGLQFLIQYYNGEERAKGNILERFSAQQFPDLHSELNLSSLELGDSALYFCASSVDQIGQPQHFGDGTRLSIL.

CDR3 residues: CASSPGQGRYEQYF. CDR3 coding DNA: TGTGCCAGCAGTCCCGGACAGGGAAGGTACGAGCAGTACTTC. The chain couples TRBV28 to TRBJ2-7; 8 positions match TRBD1. Trimming cost V 5 bases and J 4 bases; bases outside gene matches: 7. Germline V lookup: CDR1 MDHEN, CDR2 SYDVKM. There are 14 residues in the CDR3.

This clone is a singleton in its sample. V gene TRBV5-1 combines with J gene TRBJ2-1, with D hard to call. CDR3 length: 14 residues. The ends were cut back, 2 bases at V and 5 bases at J, with 11 bases in the middle. The V gene's germline CDR1 is SGHRS and CDR2 YFSETQ. CDR3 DNA sequence: TGCGCCAGCAGCTTAGGGCGAACCGACAATGAGCAGTTCTTC. It codes for CASSLGRTDNEQFF.

The V call is TRBV28, the J call TRBJ1-3; weak D call: TRBD1 (6 bases). V was trimmed by 6 bases and J by 4 bases, leaving 13 bases between them. The length of the CDR3 is 14 residues. Germline V gene sequence: CDR1 MDHEN, CDR2 SYDVKM. CDR3 sequence (DNA): TGTGCCAGCAGCGAGGGGGGGGCCGGAAACACCATATATTTT. This sequence encodes CASSEGGAGNTIYF.

Remarks on this clone: In the same sample, other DNA sequences code for this CDR3. The genes are TRBV9 and TRBJ2-1; D unresolved. CDR1 SGDLS and CDR2 YYNGEE come from the germline V gene. The CDR3 spans 14 residues. The V gene lost 4 bases and the J gene lost 4 bases, with 12 bases spanning the gap. The chain's CDR3 is CASSPRGQYNEQFF. CDR3 nucleotides: TGTGCCAGCAGCCCCCGAGGCCAATACAATGAGCAGTTCTTC.

The chain uses TRBV7-2 and TRBJ2-2; D possibly corresponds to TRBD1 (5 bases). Germline CDR1 and CDR2: SGHTA and FQGNSA. The CDR3 spans 15 residues. Between the trimmed V and J ends, which lost 5 bases and 0 bases, there was a span of 10 bases. CDR3 sequence (DNA): TGTGCCAGCAGCCAGTCCAGGGCGAACACCGGGGAGCTGTTTTTT. Its protein product is CASSQSRANTGELFF.

This clone was observed a single time. The chain couples TRBV30 to TRBJ1-5, with unresolved D. Trimming removed 0 bases from V and 2 bases from J, with 11 bases in between. CDR1 GTSNPN and CDR2 SVGIG come from the germline V gene (reference sequence). The CDR3 consists of 15 residues. DNA for the CDR3: TGTGCCTGGAGTGTAGCGGACTTGGGCAATCAGCCCCAGCATTTT. Residues: CAWSVADLGNQPQHF.